The present entry profiles one TCR beta chain with its context. This record belongs to a study of response to subunit inactivated influenza vaccine. TCRdb re-called the RT-PCR reads with MiXCR, one entry per CDR3 protein. The sample lists about 570,000 distinct CDR3 sequences; about 11% were seen once. After removal of 0 bases from V and 0 bases from J, the junction contained 7 bases not matched to a gene. Germline CDR1 and CDR2: LGHNA and YSLEER. The CDR3 covers 18 residues. This sample was shared with a second study, whose subject was T cells expressing NK-cell markers. That paper adds: Production of TCR beta cDNA relied on 5'RACE template switching with UMIs. Each TCR beta repertoire originated in sorted T cells that were CD3+CD56+NKG2C+, CD3+CD56+NKG2C- or CD3+CD56-NKG2C+. In the group of eight sequenced donors, seven were HCMV-seropositive and one was seronegative. Among the experiments, several used an anti-gamma-delta TCR antibody to restrict sorting to alpha-beta TCR T cells. For four donors, these clonotypes were likewise the leading ones in the CD3+CD56-NKG2C+ fraction.

Sequenced material: PBMCs from blood, taken on the day of vaccination. The chain is built from TRBV4-3 and TRBJ2-4, with TRBD2 matching 8 bases. This TCR came from a man between 50 and 59 years old who received an inactivated influenza vaccine. The CDR3, as DNA: TGCGCCAGCAGCCAAGATTTGGCGGGGGGCCTAGCCAAAAACATTCAGTACTTC. This codes for CASSQDLAGGLAKNIQYF.